One sample yielded the 9 T cell receptor beta chains listed below, sequenced in a study of CD8+CD57+ T cells in acquired aplastic anemia. Profiling that covered TCR beta VDJ and CDR3 relied on genomic DNA as its template. TCRdb itself ran the reads through MiXCR, one entry per CDR3 protein. The sample includes about 190,000 distinct CDR3 sequences, about three fifths of them seen just once. The sequencing sample was made of sorted CD4+, CD8+, or CD8+CD57+ T cells (not recorded which) from PBMCs. The receptors were sampled from a human donor with severe aplastic anemia or a healthy control (not recorded which).

The genes are TRBV15 and TRBJ1-3; D is ambiguous. Germline V CDR1 and CDR2: LNHNV, YYDKDF (reference sequence). The V and J ends lost 0 bases and 3 bases respectively, with 9 bases between them. The CDR3 covers 15 residues. CDR3 sequence: CATSRDSTFGNTIYF. As DNA, the CDR3 is TGTGCCACCAGCAGAGATTCGACATTTGGAAACACCATATATTTT.

The V and J genes are TRBV7-9 and TRBJ2-7, with D possibly being TRBD1 (6 bases). CDR1 is SEHNR, CDR2 FQNEAQ, per germline (reference sequence). This CDR3 spans 15 amino acids. Trimming pared 5 bases from V and 3 bases from J, leaving 17 bases between. DNA for the CDR3: TGTGCCAGCAGCCCCGGACAGAGGAATCGCTACGAGCAGTACTTC. The encoded protein is CASSPGQRNRYEQYF.

V is TRBV20-1 and J is TRBJ2-5; the D gene is possibly TRBD2 (5 bases). The V gene's germline CDR1 is DFQATT and CDR2 SNEGSKA (reference sequence). The ends were cut back, 6 bases at V and 3 bases at J, with 17 bases in the middle. The CDR3 is made up of 14 amino acids. CDR3 coding DNA: TGCAGTGCCCCCGGTACAAGCGGAAAAGAGACCCAGTACTTC. It is translated as CSAPGTSGKETQYF.

This clonotype was observed at least ten times. This rearrangement joins TRBV6-5 to TRBJ2-3; tentative D call: TRBD2 (6 bases). V lost 6 bases and J lost 2, with 12 bases in between. The germline V gene has CDR1 MNHEY and CDR2 SVGAGI. The CDR3 runs to 14 residues. The CDR3 here is CASSPRDSTDTQYF. As DNA, the CDR3 is TGTGCCAGCAGCCCCCGGGACTCCACAGATACGCAGTATTTT.

The genes are TRBV6-4 and TRBJ2-7, with D possibly matching TRBD2 (6 bases). Germline CDR1 reads MRHNA; CDR2 reads SNTAGT. This CDR3 region has 18 residues. Trimming shortened V by 4 bases and J by 4 bases, and 26 bases separated the two germline ends. DNA for the CDR3: TGTGCCAGCAGTGGCCTGACCTATATACCGACCCGGGGGTACGAGCAGTACTTC. The encoded protein is CASSGLTYIPTRGYEQYF.

This clonotype was recorded a few times. This chain connects TRBV10-2 to TRBJ2-5; 7 positions match TRBD2. The CDR3 sequence is 16 residues long. Trimming removed 2 bases from V and 0 bases from J; junction bases left unmatched: 6. The germline V gene has CDR1 WSHSY and CDR2 SAAADI. CDR3 region: CASSENSGNYQETQYF. The CDR3 DNA sequence: TGCGCCAGCAGTGAGAACAGCGGGAACTACCAAGAGACCCAGTACTTC.

The rearrangement links TRBV7-2 to TRBJ2-2, with no clear D. The CDR3 spans 15 residues. Germline lookup yields CDR1 SGHTA and CDR2 FQGNSA. V was clipped by 1 base and J by 6 bases, with 12 bases between them. In DNA form, the CDR3 reads TGTGCCAGCAGCTTAGGCACCCTTGGGGCCGGGGAGCTGTTTTTT. Its translation is CASSLGTLGAGELFF.

V usage is TRBV12-3 or TRBV12-4 and J usage is TRBJ2-1, with D perhaps matching TRBD1 (6 bases). This CDR3 comprises 11 residues. Trimming took 1 base from V and 15 from J, leaving 10 bases between them. This chain's CDR3 is CASSLGTGPFF. The CDR3 region has the DNA TGTGCCAGCAGTTTAGGTACAGGGCCGTTCTTC.

The V call is TRBV7-8, the J call TRBJ2-7; 7 positions agree with TRBD1. V gave up 3 bases and J gave up 6 bases; unmatched junction bases: 8. Germline V gives CDR1 SGHVS, CDR2 FQNEAQ. This CDR3 contains 14 residues. For the CDR3, the DNA is TGTGCCAGCAGCTTTGACAGGGTGCCACGCGAGCAGTACTTC. It is translated as CASSFDRVPREQYF.